This record looks at one TCR beta chain sequence and its context. Germline V gene sequence: CDR1 SNHLY, CDR2 FYNNEI. V gave up 0 bases and J gave up 4 bases; unmatched junction bases: 6. CDR3 length equals 16 residues. The sample is drawn from a study of early T cells in non-severe SARS-CoV-2 infection. Looking at the study overall: The sequenced material was bulk RNA from unsorted whole blood, and its chains were unpaired.

One entry per CDR3 protein, called by TCRdb with MiXCR from the 5' RACE reads. This table holds tens of thousands of distinct CDR3 sequences, approximately 13% found once. This sequence originates from an adult who was a healthcare worker with PCR-confirmed SARS-CoV-2 infection or an uninfected control (not recorded which). The V gene is TRBV2, the J gene TRBJ1-1, with 9 bases identical to TRBD1. The sequenced sample was whole blood. The CDR3 nucleotides are TGTGCCAGCAGTGAAGCCGGGACAGGGATTATCACTGAAGCTTTCTTT. Translation gives CASSEAGTGIITEAFF.